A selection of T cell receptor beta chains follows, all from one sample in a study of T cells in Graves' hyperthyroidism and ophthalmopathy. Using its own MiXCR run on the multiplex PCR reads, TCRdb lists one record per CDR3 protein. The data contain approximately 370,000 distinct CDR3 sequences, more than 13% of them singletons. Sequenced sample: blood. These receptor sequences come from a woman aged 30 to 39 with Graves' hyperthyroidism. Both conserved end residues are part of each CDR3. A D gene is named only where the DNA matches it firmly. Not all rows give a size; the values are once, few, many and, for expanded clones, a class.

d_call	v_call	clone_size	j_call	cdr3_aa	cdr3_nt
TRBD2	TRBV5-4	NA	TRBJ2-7	CASSLDQTSGSSYEQYF	TGTGCCAGCAGCTTGGACCAGACTAGCGGGAGTTCCTACGAGCAGTACTTC
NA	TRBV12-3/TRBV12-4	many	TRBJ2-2	CASSSRTTNTGELFF	TGTGCCAGCAGTTCCCGGACCACGAACACCGGGGAGCTGTTTTTT
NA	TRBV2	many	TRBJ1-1	CASGLMDGSTEAFF	TGTGCCAGCGGACTCATGGACGGGAGCACTGAAGCTTTCTTT
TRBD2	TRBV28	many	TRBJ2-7	CASSLTSGRARQYF	TGTGCCAGCAGTTTGACTAGCGGGAGGGCCAGGCAGTACTTC
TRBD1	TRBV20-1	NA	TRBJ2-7	CSADRDEDYEQYF	TGCAGTGCTGACAGGGATGAGGACTACGAGCAGTACTTC
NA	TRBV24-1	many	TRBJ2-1	CATSDPRASDNEQFF	TGTGCCACCAGTGATCCGAGGGCCTCGGACAATGAGCAGTTCTTC
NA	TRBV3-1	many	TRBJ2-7	CASSRQRSEQYF	TGTGCCAGCAGCCGTCAGAGGTCCGAGCAGTACTTC
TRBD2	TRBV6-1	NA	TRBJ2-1	CASRQLAGVGHEQFF	TGTGCCAGCAGGCAACTAGCGGGAGTTGGACATGAGCAGTTCTTC
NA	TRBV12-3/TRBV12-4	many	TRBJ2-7	CASSRQARMDEQYF	TGTGCCAGCAGCAGACAGGCTCGAATGGACGAGCAGTACTTC
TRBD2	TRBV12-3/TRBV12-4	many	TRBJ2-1	CASSFGLAGAHNEQFF	TGTGCCAGCAGTTTCGGCCTAGCGGGAGCCCACAATGAGCAGTTCTTC
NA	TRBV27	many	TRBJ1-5	CASSLRGKSQPQHF	TGTGCCAGCAGTTTGAGAGGGAAAAGTCAGCCCCAGCATTTT
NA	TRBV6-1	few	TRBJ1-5	CASSEGDTRGGQPQHF	TGTGCCAGCAGTGAAGGTGATACAAGGGGAGGTCAGCCCCAGCATTTT
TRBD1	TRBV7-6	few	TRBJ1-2	CASSLLAGGDGYTF	TGTGCCAGCAGCTTATTGGCAGGGGGCGATGGCTACACCTTC
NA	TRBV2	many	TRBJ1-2	CASSETKNYGYTF	TGTGCCAGCAGTGAAACAAAGAACTATGGCTACACCTTC
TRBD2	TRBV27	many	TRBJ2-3	CASSLSIGSSGSPFGSTDTQYF	TGTGCCAGCAGTTTATCGATAGGTTCTAGCGGGAGTCCCTTCGGGAGCACAGATACGCAGTATTTT
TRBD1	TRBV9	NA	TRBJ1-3	CASSVGDRDGNTIYF	TGTGCCAGCAGCGTAGGGGACAGGGATGGAAACACCATATATTTT
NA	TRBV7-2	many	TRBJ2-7	CASSRGGAYEQYF	TGTGCCAGCAGCCGCGGCGGGGCCTACGAGCAGTACTTC
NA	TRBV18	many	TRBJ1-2	CASSPGLLDGYTF	TGTGCCAGCTCACCAGGTTTGCTGGATGGCTACACCTTC
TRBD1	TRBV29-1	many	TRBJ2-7	CSVQGAEGQGSYEQYF	TGCAGCGTCCAAGGGGCGGAGGGACAGGGGTCCTACGAGCAGTACTTC
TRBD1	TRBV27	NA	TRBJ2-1	CASSDPGQGSNEQFF	TGTGCCAGCAGCGACCCGGGACAGGGGTCGAATGAGCAGTTCTTC
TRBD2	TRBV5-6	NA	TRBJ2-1	CASSLWGSGRGVNEQFF	TGTGCCAGCAGCTTGTGGGGTAGCGGGAGAGGGGTCAATGAGCAGTTCTTC
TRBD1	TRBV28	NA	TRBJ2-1	CASTDGTALSYNEQFF	TGTGCCAGCACCGATGGGACAGCGCTGTCCTACAATGAGCAGTTCTTC
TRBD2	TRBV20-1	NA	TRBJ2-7	CSASPPSGGDYEQYF	TGCAGTGCCTCGCCCCCTAGCGGTGGAGACTACGAGCAGTACTTC